The 19 T cell receptor beta chains below were found in one sample sequenced in a study of OX40 agonist ivuxolimab in advanced cancers. The assay was immunoSEQ multiplex PCR, and TCRdb's table has in-frame clones only and misses some. The data contain 75,000 to 100,000 clones, under 95% of them singletons. Sequences were derived from CD4+ or CD8+ T cells sorted from blood, sampled in a trial of the OX40 agonist ivuxolimab. Receptors were obtained from an adult with an advanced solid tumor such as melanoma, head and neck, liver or kidney cancer.

This clone counts as medium-sized (0.01 to 0.1%). The chain carries TRBV30 and TRBJ2-7; D may be TRBD1 (5 bases). With 2 bases removed from V and 6 bases from J, the gap between germline ends came to 20 bases. The germline gives CDR1 GTSNPN, CDR2 SVGIG (reference sequence). The CDR3 spans 15 residues. The CDR3 loop reads CAWSRIPQGLGEQYF. The CDR3 DNA follows: TGTGCCTGGAGTAGGATCCCTCAGGGATTAGGCGAGCAGTACTTC.

V and J are TRBV30 and TRBJ2-7; 11 bases are a match to TRBD2. The trim removed 2 bases at V and 5 bases at J, leaving 8 bases unmatched. The CDR3 totals 15 residues. Germline values: CDR1 GTSNPN, CDR2 SVGIG (reference sequence). CDR3 DNA: TGTGCCTGGAGTCCCGGACTAGCGGGTCGGGACGAGCAGTACTTC. Protein sequence: CAWSPGLAGRDEQYF.

This chain joins TRBV7-3 and TRBJ2-5; 14 bases are shared with TRBD2. The V gene end was trimmed by 5 bases and the J gene end by 5 bases; junction bases not matched to a gene: 10. Per the germline V gene, CDR1 is SGHTA and CDR2 is FQGTGA. The CDR3 runs to 17 residues. The CDR3 spells CASSPLGLAGDGETQYF. The CDR3 bases are TGTGCCAGCAGCCCCTTGGGACTAGCGGGAGATGGGGAGACCCAGTACTTC.

The chain employs TRBV7-9 and TRBJ2-3, with D unclear. V shed 2 bases and J shed 4 bases, with 4 bases lying between them. Germline CDR1 reads SEHNR; CDR2 reads FQNEAQ (reference sequence). The CDR3 totals 12 residues. The CDR3 DNA is TGTGCCAGCAGCTTAAACGCAGATACGCAGTATTTT. Residues: CASSLNADTQYF.

V gene TRBV30 combines with J gene TRBJ2-3; no clear D gene. Trimming removed 8 bases from V and 0 bases from J, with 15 bases in between. Germline V gene lookup returns CDR1 GTSNPN and CDR2 SVGIG (reference sequence). The CDR3 extends over 14 amino acids. CDR3 sequence: CARAQLQSTDTQYF. DNA of the CDR3: TGTGCCCGGGCTCAGCTCCAAAGCACAGATACGCAGTATTTT.

J is TRBJ2-3 and V is TRBV5-1; TRBD1 matches at 8 bases. The CDR3 runs to 17 residues. Per the germline V gene, CDR1 is SGHRS and CDR2 is YFSETQ. Trimming took 0 bases from V and 1 from J; bases not matched to a gene: 7. CDR3 bases: TGCGCCAGCAGCTTGGATTCTTTGACAGGGGGCACAGATACGCAGTATTTT. Translated, it gives CASSLDSLTGGTDTQYF.

The rearrangement uses TRBV5-6 and TRBJ2-5, with D uncertain. CDR3 length: 11 amino acids. Germline CDR1 and CDR2: SGHDT and YYEEEE. The V end lost 2 bases, the J end lost 2 bases, and 1 base lay between the germline ends. The CDR3 nucleotides are TGTGCCAGCAGCTTACAAGAGACCCAGTACTTC. This sequence encodes CASSLQETQYF. The full variable domain, rest sourced from reference TRBV5-6 and TRBJ2-5, is DAGVTQSPTHLIKTRGQQVTLRCSPKSGHDTVSWYQQALGQGPQFIFQYYEEEERQRGNFPDRFSGHQFPNYSSELNVNALLLGDSALYLCASSLQETQYFGPGTRLLVL.

V is TRBV5-1 and J is TRBJ2-3; possible D gene TRBD2, 6 bases. Germline CDR1 and CDR2: SGHRS and YFSETQ. This CDR3 comprises 15 residues. The germline V and J ends were trimmed by 0 bases and 0 bases, with 8 bases remaining between them. CDR3 sequence (DNA): TGCGCCAGCAGCTTGGGCGGGGCAAGCACAGATACGCAGTATTTT. This gives the protein CASSLGGASTDTQYF.

The rearrangement links TRBV7-3 to TRBJ2-1; 7 bases are shared with TRBD2. The CDR3 is 14 amino acids. Germline lookup yields CDR1 SGHTA and CDR2 FQGTGA. Trimming cost V 5 bases and J 5 bases; bases outside gene matches: 6. The CDR3 region is CASSQLASHNEQFF. Written as DNA, the CDR3 is TGTGCCAGCAGCCAACTAGCGTCCCACAATGAGCAGTTCTTC.

The chain uses TRBV6-7 and TRBJ2-7, with D perhaps given as TRBD1 or TRBD2 (6 bases each). TRBV6-7 is flagged as an ORF with uncertain function. The CDR3 covers 13 residues. V was clipped by 7 bases and J by 6 bases, with 16 bases between them. The CDR3 loop is CASNSGGTLEQYF. CDR3 in DNA: TGTGCCAGCAACTCGGGCGGGACACTCGAGCAGTACTTC.

The chain couples TRBV30 to TRBJ1-2, with a weak D call TRBD1 (5 bases). V lost 6 bases and J 8 bases, leaving 16 bases between the germline ends. CDR3 size: 12 residues. Germline V gene data show CDR1 as GTSNPN and CDR2 as SVGIG (reference sequence). The DNA for the CDR3 is TGTGCCTGCACAAACGGGGGTATAGGCTACACCTTC. Amino acids: CACTNGGIGYTF.

The chain joins TRBV28 to TRBJ2-6; D possibly corresponds to TRBD1 (6 bases). CDR1 and CDR2 (germline): MDHEN, SYDVKM. Trimming took off 3 bases at V and 2 bases at J, with 8 bases between the two ends. The CDR3 covers 15 residues. CDR3 in DNA: TGTGCCAGCAGTTTTGGGGGCGCTGGGGCCAACGTCCTGACTTTC. Translation gives CASSFGGAGANVLTF. The whole variable domain, remainder taken from reference TRBV28 and TRBJ2-6, is DVKVTQSSRYLVKRTGEKVFLECVQDMDHENMFWYRQDPGLGLRLIYFSYDVKMKEKGDIPEGYSVSREKKERFSLILESASTNQTSMYLCASSFGGAGANVLTFGAGSRLTVL.

This chain links TRBV10-3 with TRBJ1-2; D uncertain. V was cut by 0 bases and J by 1 base, with 9 bases left in between. The CDR3 spans 15 residues. Germline values: CDR1 ENHRY, CDR2 SYGVKD. Here the CDR3 DNA reads TGTGCCATCAGTGAGTCTAAGGGCCTTAACTATGGCTACACCTTC. Amino acid sequence: CAISESKGLNYGYTF.

The V gene is TRBV7-2, the J gene TRBJ2-3; 7 bases line up with TRBD1. The V gene end was trimmed by 5 bases and the J gene end by 4 bases; junction bases not matched to a gene: 9. From germline, CDR1 is SGHTA and CDR2 FQGNSA. This CDR3 has 15 amino acids. The chain's CDR3 is CASSTQTGQADTQYF. The CDR3 DNA follows: TGTGCCAGCAGCACTCAGACAGGGCAGGCAGATACGCAGTATTTT. Drawing the rest from reference TRBV7-2 and TRBJ2-3, the complete variable domain is GAGVSQSPSNKVTEKGKDVELRCDPISGHTALYWYRQSLGQGLEFLIYFQGNSAPDKSGLPSDRFSAERTGGSVSTLTIQRTQQEDSAVYLCASSTQTGQADTQYFGPGTRLTVL.

The chain joins TRBV20-1 to TRBJ1-1, with D possibly TRBD1 on 6 matching bases. From germline, CDR1 is DFQATT and CDR2 SNEGSKA (reference sequence). CDR3 length: 11 amino acids. DNA of the CDR3: TGCAGGGGGGGCATGAACACTGAAGCTTTCTTT. This translates into CRGGMNTEAFF.

This chain connects TRBV5-1 to TRBJ2-1, with 11 bases fitting TRBD2. CDR3 size: 15 residues. Germline CDR1 SGHRS, CDR2 YFSETQ. V trimming: 0 bases; J trimming: 6 bases; junction bases outside the gene matches: 2. The CDR3 sequence: CASSLGLAGSNEQFF. The CDR3 DNA reads as TGCGCCAGCAGCTTGGGACTAGCGGGATCCAATGAGCAGTTCTTC.

The chain couples TRBV6-4 to TRBJ1-5, with a possible D match to TRBD1 (6 bases). The V end was cut by 2 bases, the J end by 1 base, with 24 bases between. The CDR3 is 20 amino acids. Germline CDR1 reads MRHNA; CDR2 reads SNTAGT. This chain's CDR3 is CASSDPSSPGGRISNQPQHF. CDR3 in DNA: TGTGCCAGCAGTGACCCATCGTCCCCCGGGGGGCGCATCAGCAATCAGCCCCAGCATTTT.

This clone was seen a single time. The rearrangement joins TRBV4-3 to TRBJ2-5; tentative D call: TRBD2 (6 bases). Germline V gives CDR1 LGHNA, CDR2 YSLEER. The CDR3 covers 15 residues. The V end lost 4 bases, the J end lost 4 bases, and 16 bases lay between the germline ends. CDR3 in amino acids: CASSRTPGGPETQYF. The CDR3 bases are TGCGCCAGCAGCCGGACCCCCGGAGGGCCAGAGACCCAGTACTTC.

The chain couples TRBV19 to TRBJ2-7, with D possibly matching TRBD1 (5 bases). Deletions cut 3 bases from V and 4 bases from J, with 10 bases between. This CDR3 has 13 residues. The germline gives CDR1 LNHDA, CDR2 SQIVND (reference sequence). The chain's CDR3 is CASSMQGAYEQYF. The CDR3 nucleotides read TGTGCCAGTAGTATGCAGGGCGCGTACGAGCAGTACTTC.